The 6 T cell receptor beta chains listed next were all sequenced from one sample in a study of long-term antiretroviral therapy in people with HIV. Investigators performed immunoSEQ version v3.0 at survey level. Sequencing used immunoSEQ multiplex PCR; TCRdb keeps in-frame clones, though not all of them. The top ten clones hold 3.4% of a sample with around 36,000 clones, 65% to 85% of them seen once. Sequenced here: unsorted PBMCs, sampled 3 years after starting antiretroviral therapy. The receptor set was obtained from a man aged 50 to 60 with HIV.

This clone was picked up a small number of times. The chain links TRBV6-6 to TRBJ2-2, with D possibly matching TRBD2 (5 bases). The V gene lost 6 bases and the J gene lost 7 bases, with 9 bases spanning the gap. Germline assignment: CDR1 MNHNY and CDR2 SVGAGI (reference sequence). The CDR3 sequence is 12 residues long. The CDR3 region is CASRPTSGELFF. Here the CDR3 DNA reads TGTGCCAGCAGGCCTACTAGCGGGGAGCTGTTTTTT.

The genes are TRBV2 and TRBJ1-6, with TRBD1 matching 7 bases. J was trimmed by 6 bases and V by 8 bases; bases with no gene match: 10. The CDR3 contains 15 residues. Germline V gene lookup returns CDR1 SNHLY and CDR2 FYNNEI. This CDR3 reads CASGEDRSFNSPLHF. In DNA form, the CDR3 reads TGTGCCAGCGGGGAGGACAGGTCATTTAATTCACCCCTCCACTTT. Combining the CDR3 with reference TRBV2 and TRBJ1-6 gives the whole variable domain EPEVTQTPSHQVTQMGQEVILRCVPISNHLYFYWYRQILGQKVEFLVSFYNNEISEKSEIFDDQFSVERPDGSNFTLKIRSTKLEDSAMYFCASGEDRSFNSPLHFGNGTRLTVT.

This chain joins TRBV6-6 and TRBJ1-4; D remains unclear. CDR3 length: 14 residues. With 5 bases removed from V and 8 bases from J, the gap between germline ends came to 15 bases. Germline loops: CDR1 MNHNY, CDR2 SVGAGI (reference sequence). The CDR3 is CASSPPRMVEKLFF. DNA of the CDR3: TGTGCCAGCAGTCCCCCACGGATGGTCGAAAAACTGTTTTTT.

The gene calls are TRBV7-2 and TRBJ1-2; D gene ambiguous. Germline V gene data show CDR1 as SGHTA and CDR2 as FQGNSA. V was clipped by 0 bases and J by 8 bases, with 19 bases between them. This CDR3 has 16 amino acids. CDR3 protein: CASSLASLGPSSGYTF. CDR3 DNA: TGTGCCAGCAGCTTAGCGTCCCTTGGACCTTCAAGCGGCTACACCTTC.

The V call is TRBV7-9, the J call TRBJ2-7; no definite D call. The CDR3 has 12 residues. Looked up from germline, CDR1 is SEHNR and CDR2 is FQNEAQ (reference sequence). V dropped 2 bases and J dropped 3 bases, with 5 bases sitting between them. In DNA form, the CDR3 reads TGTGCCAGCAGCTTAAAGTACTACGAGCAGTACTTC. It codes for CASSLKYYEQYF.

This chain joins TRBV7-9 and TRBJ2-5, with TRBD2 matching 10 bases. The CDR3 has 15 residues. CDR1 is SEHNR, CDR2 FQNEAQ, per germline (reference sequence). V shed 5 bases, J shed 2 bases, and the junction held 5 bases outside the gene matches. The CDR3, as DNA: TGTGCCAGCAGCCCTCGGACTAGCGGACAAGAGACCCAGTACTTC. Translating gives CASSPRTSGQETQYF. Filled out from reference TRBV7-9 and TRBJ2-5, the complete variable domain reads DTGVSQNPRHKITKRGQNVTFRCDPISEHNRLYWYRQTLGQGPEFLTYFQNEAQLEKSRLLSDRFSAERPKGSFSTLEIQRTEQGDSAMYLCASSPRTSGQETQYFGPGTRLLVL.